This T cell receptor (beta chain) was found in a study of spatial heterogeneity in lung cancer. Study results and caveats: The study found that expanded intratumoral alpha and beta TCR counts tracked tumor mutation counts.

As for time point: sample taken at primary tumor resection. TCRdb fed the 5' RACE reads into MiXCR, producing one record per CDR3 protein. The profile covers some 3,300 distinct CDR3 sequences, with roughly 6.2% appearing a single time and around 16% taken by the ten largest. This clonotype was found many times. The antigen remains undetermined. The CDR3 loop spans 14 amino acids. Germline CDR1 and CDR2: SGHNT and YYREEE (reference sequence). The V segment lost 2 bases and the J segment 2 bases; nucleotides outside the gene matches: 3. The sample was lung tumor tissue, taken at surgery. This receptor was taken from a female donor with early-stage non-small cell lung cancer. This rearrangement joins TRBV5-4 to TRBJ2-7, with 8 bases matching TRBD1. The CDR3 protein is CASSFQGATYEQYF. The CDR3 DNA reads as TGTGCCAGCAGCTTCCAGGGGGCCACCTACGAGCAGTACTTC.